This TCR beta chain was sequenced for a study of patients and donors after allogeneic stem cell transplantation. TCRdb re-called the RT-PCR reads through MiXCR, storing one row per CDR3 protein. This table has 25,000 to 40,000 distinct CDR3 sequences, more than 35% appearing once. The sample was blood, either unsorted or a sorted T cell fraction (not recorded which). The sequence came from a human donor who was either an allogeneic HSCT recipient or a stem cell or donor lymphocyte infusion donor (not recorded which). It is not recorded whose cells these are; they may come from a transplant donor.

The CDR3 sequence is CASSQEYQGKETQYF. CDR3 nucleotide sequence: TGCGCCAGCAGCCAAGAGTACCAGGGAAAAGAGACCCAGTACTTC. V gene TRBV4-3 combines with J gene TRBJ2-5, with D tentatively TRBD1 (5 bases). The V and J ends lost 0 bases and 3 bases respectively, with 11 bases between them. Per the germline V gene, CDR1 is LGHNA and CDR2 is YSLEER. There are 15 residues in the CDR3.